The 19 T cell receptor beta chains reported below all come from one sample, sequenced in a study of blood T cell repertoires in COVID-19 (dated by TCRdb to about 2020). Library preparation was by the immunoSEQ multiplex PCR assay. This is the immuneACCESS table as TCRdb keeps it, with only in-frame sequences that have V and J called. A part of the clones is gone; compared with another copy, unresolved V genes explain less than half, and the rest is unexplained. The sample data list around 360,000 clones, and 70% to 90% of these were observed just once. Around 1.9% of the sample goes to the ten largest clones. Sequencing was done on a sample of PBMCs or T cells enriched from blood (not recorded which). The receptor source for this set is a middle-aged man in a cohort exposed to, infected with or recovered from COVID-19 (not recorded which).

V and J are TRBV18 and TRBJ1-1; D gene unclear. V lost 4 bases, J lost 4 bases, and 10 bases lay in between. Germline V gives CDR1 KGHSH, CDR2 LQKENI. The CDR3 is made up of 13 amino acids. DNA of the CDR3: TGTGCCAGCTCACGGGCAGTGGGCACTGAAGCTTTCTTT. It is translated as CASSRAVGTEAFF.

The V call is TRBV2, the J call TRBJ1-4; D gene uncertain. The CDR3 totals 14 residues. V was pared by 8 bases and J by 7 bases, with 17 bases between. CDR1 and CDR2 (germline): SNHLY, FYNNEI. The CDR3 nucleotides are TGTGCCAGCTCGGGGAGCGTAGGAAGTGAAAAACTGTTTTTT. Protein product: CASSGSVGSEKLFF. The full variable domain, rest sourced from reference TRBV2 and TRBJ1-4, is EPEVTQTPSHQVTQMGQEVILRCVPISNHLYFYWYRQILGQKVEFLVSFYNNEISEKSEIFDDQFSVERPDGSNFTLKIRSTKLEDSAMYFCASSGSVGSEKLFFGSGTQLSVL.

The chain uses TRBV4-1 and TRBJ2-7; D remains ambiguous. The CDR3 contains 14 residues. V was pared by 0 bases and J by 0 bases, with 6 bases between. Germline V gene lookup returns CDR1 MGHRA and CDR2 YSYEKL. CDR3 region: CASSQDWSSYEQYF. CDR3 bases: TGCGCCAGCAGCCAAGATTGGAGCTCCTACGAGCAGTACTTC.

The chain is built from TRBV10-3 and TRBJ1-6; weak D call: TRBD1 (5 bases). The CDR3 contains 13 residues. Trimming took off 8 bases at V and 3 bases at J, with 8 bases between the two ends. The germline V gene encodes CDR1 ENHRY and CDR2 SYGVKD. The CDR3 region is CAIGQGYNSPLHF. The CDR3 DNA sequence: TGTGCCATCGGGCAGGGCTATAATTCACCCCTCCACTTT.

The rearrangement links TRBV7-6 to TRBJ2-2, with D unclear. The V gene lost 0 bases and the J gene lost 6 bases, with 8 bases spanning the gap. The CDR3 has 14 amino acids. In germline, CDR1 is SGHVS, CDR2 FNYEAQ. The DNA for the CDR3 is TGTGCCAGCAGCTTAGCCCCCACGGCCGGGGAGCTGTTTTTT. Amino acids: CASSLAPTAGELFF.

V gene TRBV30 combines with J gene TRBJ1-4; D gene uncertain. In germline, CDR1 is GTSNPN, CDR2 SVGIG (reference sequence). The CDR3 is made up of 12 amino acids. Trimming left V 1 base short and J 4 bases short, with 4 bases between. As DNA, the CDR3 is TGTGCCTGGAGTGGGCTTAATGAAAAACTGTTTTTT. This sequence encodes CAWSGLNEKLFF.

This sequence joins TRBV6-5 and TRBJ1-6; D perhaps matches TRBD1 (6 bases). V gave up 1 base and J gave up 6 bases, with 10 bases separating them. Germline V gene lookup returns CDR1 MNHEY and CDR2 SVGAGI. The CDR3 contains 15 residues. CDR3 nucleotides: TGTGCCAGCAGTTACTTAGGGGGAGCTAATTCACCCCTCCACTTT. This codes for CASSYLGGANSPLHF.

This clone was seen only a few times. The V and J genes are TRBV2 and TRBJ2-2; 10 bases fit TRBD1. Germline CDR1 reads SNHLY; CDR2 reads FYNNEI. The CDR3 contains 16 residues. Losses at the gene ends were 5 bases for V and 7 bases for J; bases not matched to a gene: 10. The DNA of the CDR3 is TGTGCCAGCAGTAGGACCGGGACAGGGGAGGACGGGGAGCTGTTTTTT. Residues: CASSRTGTGEDGELFF.

This chain links TRBV28 with TRBJ2-1; a weak D match, TRBD1 (6 bases). Germline-derived CDR1 and CDR2 are MDHEN and SYDVKM. The CDR3 spans 15 residues. With 1 base removed from V and 2 bases from J, the gap between germline ends came to 9 bases. CDR3 DNA sequence: TGTGCCAGCAGTTTATTACCAGGGGCCTACAATGAGCAGTTCTTC. Translated: CASSLLPGAYNEQFF. Using reference TRBV28 and TRBJ2-1 for the parts outside the CDR3, the full variable domain is DVKVTQSSRYLVKRTGEKVFLECVQDMDHENMFWYRQDPGLGLRLIYFSYDVKMKEKGDIPEGYSVSREKKERFSLILESASTNQTSMYLCASSLLPGAYNEQFFGPGTRLTVL.

The chain employs TRBV28 and TRBJ2-1, with 13 positions matching TRBD2. V dropped 6 bases and J dropped 6; count of bases not matched to a gene: 5. Germline CDR1 and CDR2: MDHEN and SYDVKM. The CDR3 runs 15 residues. The CDR3 sequence: CASSLGLAGSNEQFF. CDR3 sequence (DNA): TGTGCCAGCAGCCTGGGACTAGCGGGATCCAATGAGCAGTTCTTC.

This clone was seen a few times. This chain joins TRBV27 and TRBJ1-5, with TRBD1 matching over 7 bases. Germline CDR1 reads MNHEY; CDR2 reads SMNVEV (reference sequence). The CDR3 is 16 amino acids. The V gene end was trimmed by 2 bases and the J gene end by 0 bases; junction bases not matched to a gene: 4. The CDR3 loop reads CASSLIGTVSNQPQHF. The DNA of the CDR3 is TGTGCCAGCAGTTTAATCGGGACAGTTAGCAATCAGCCCCAGCATTTT.

The chain employs TRBV3-1 (or the pseudogene TRBV3-2) and TRBJ2-3; 9 bases align to TRBD2. This CDR3 has 17 amino acids. Germline assignment: CDR1 LGHDT and CDR2 YNNKEL (reference sequence). The V segment lost 1 base and the J segment 2 bases; nucleotides outside the gene matches: 7. As DNA, the CDR3 is TGTGCCAGCAGCCAAGGTAGTACTAGCGGGTTCACAGATACGCAGTATTTT. Translation: CASSQGSTSGFTDTQYF.

The V call is TRBV29-1, the J call TRBJ2-5; 11 nucleotides line up with TRBD1. CDR1 is SQVTM, CDR2 ANQGSEA, per germline. The trim removed 7 bases at V and 5 bases at J, leaving 6 bases unmatched. There are 13 residues in the CDR3. CDR3 sequence reads: CSARDRGAETQYF. CDR3 coding DNA: TGCAGCGCCCGGGACAGGGGGGCTGAGACCCAGTACTTC. The full variable domain, completed using reference TRBV29-1 and TRBJ2-5, is SAVISQKPSRDICQRGTSLTIQCQVDSQVTMMFWYRQQPGQSLTLIATANQGSEATYESGFVIDKFPISRPNLTFSTLTVSNMSPEDSSIYLCSARDRGAETQYFGPGTRLLVL.

This sequence joins TRBV27 and TRBJ1-3; 7 positions agree with TRBD1. The CDR3 runs 14 residues. The germline CDR1 and CDR2 sequences are MNHEY and SMNVEV (reference sequence). V shed 3 bases, J shed 4 bases, and the junction held 3 bases outside the gene matches. CDR3: CASSLTGLGNTIYF. CDR3 nucleotides: TGTGCCAGCAGTTTGACAGGGCTCGGAAACACCATATATTTT.

This chain links TRBV6-5 with TRBJ1-1; 8 bases line up with TRBD1. The CDR3 covers 14 residues. V was clipped by 7 bases and J by 1 base; unmatched bases: 5. CDR1 is MNHEY, CDR2 SVGAGI, per germline. CDR3 amino acids: CASNTGGGNTEAFF. CDR3 nucleotides: TGTGCCAGCAATACAGGGGGTGGGAACACTGAAGCTTTCTTT.

The gene calls are TRBV5-1 and TRBJ2-7, with a weak D call TRBD2 (5 bases). CDR3 length: 15 amino acids. Between the trimmed V and J ends, which lost 2 bases and 4 bases, there was a span of 16 bases. Germline values: CDR1 SGHRS, CDR2 YFSETQ. CDR3 amino acids: CASSLAPSGGYEQYF. In nucleotides, the CDR3 is TGCGCCAGCAGCTTAGCCCCGAGCGGCGGGTACGAGCAGTACTTC.

This clone showed up just once. The chain employs TRBV19 and TRBJ2-1; TRBD2 aligns across 8 bases. The CDR3 spans 15 residues. V gave up 3 bases and J gave up 9 bases; unmatched junction bases: 10. Germline values: CDR1 LNHDA, CDR2 SQIVND (reference sequence). The CDR3 region is CASSIVAGGVSEQFF. CDR3 sequence (DNA): TGTGCCAGTAGTATCGTGGCGGGAGGTGTGAGTGAGCAGTTCTTC.

The rearrangement uses TRBV27 and TRBJ2-2; 7 nucleotides align to TRBD2. J was trimmed by 3 bases and V by 2 bases; bases with no gene match: 6. Germline assignment: CDR1 MNHEY and CDR2 SMNVEV (reference sequence). The length of the CDR3 is 16 residues. CDR3 nucleotide sequence: TGTGCCAGCAGTTTAGGTGGGAGGGTTGACACCGGGGAGCTGTTTTTT. It yields the protein CASSLGGRVDTGELFF.

This chain links TRBV6-5 with TRBJ2-7; TRBD1 is a possible D gene (6 bases). V was cut by 0 bases and J by 6 bases, with 12 bases left in between. Germline-derived CDR1 and CDR2 are MNHEY and SVGAGI. The CDR3 length is 14 residues. CDR3 nucleotide sequence: TGTGCCAGCAGTTACTCGTATGGGACAAGCGAGCAGTACTTC. Translating it yields CASSYSYGTSEQYF.